The rows below give T cell receptor beta chains drawn from one sample of a study of spatial heterogeneity in lung cancer. One entry per CDR3 protein, called by TCRdb with MiXCR from the 5' RACE reads. The sample has roughly 12,000 distinct CDR3 sequences, over 6.5% seen once. This sample comprised lung tumor tissue, obtained at surgery. These receptors were taken from a female donor with early-stage non-small cell lung cancer. Both conserved end residues are part of each CDR3. D genes are given only for firm matches. For some rows the clone size is stated as once, few or many, or as a class when expanded; others skip it.

D: NA; J: TRBJ2-7; size: many; V: TRBV18; CDR3: CASSWVDGQLSYEQYF; DNA: TGTGCCAGCTCATGGGTAGACGGACAGCTCTCCTACGAGCAGTACTTC
D: TRBD1; J: TRBJ1-4; size: medium-sized; V: TRBV7-9; CDR3: CASSFDPTGAAEKLFF; DNA: TGTGCCAGCAGCTTCGACCCGACAGGGGCGGCGGAAAAACTGTTTTTT
D: TRBD1; J: TRBJ2-2; size: medium-sized; V: TRBV6-5; CDR3: CASSSNRGANTGELFF; DNA: TGTGCCAGCAGTTCCAACAGGGGCGCGAACACCGGGGAGCTGTTTTTT
D: NA; J: TRBJ1-1; size: many; V: TRBV10-3; CDR3: CAIRTNTEAFF; DNA: TGTGCCATCAGGACTAACACTGAAGCTTTCTTT
D: TRBD1; J: TRBJ2-7; size: few; V: TRBV15; CDR3: CATSRDGTGAYEQYF; DNA: TGTGCCACCAGCAGAGATGGGACAGGGGCCTACGAGCAGTACTTC
D: TRBD2; J: TRBJ2-3; size: NA; V: TRBV11-2; CDR3: CASSLGAGLASDTQYF; DNA: TGTGCCAGCAGCCTAGGGGCGGGACTAGCCTCAGATACGCAGTATTTT
D: NA; J: TRBJ2-5; size: many; V: TRBV7-2; CDR3: CASSSDSRGTQYF; DNA: TGTGCCAGCAGCTCCGACTCGAGGGGGACCCAGTACTTC
D: NA; J: TRBJ2-2; size: NA; V: TRBV7-6; CDR3: CASSPDTGELFF; DNA: TGTGCCAGCAGCCCGGACACCGGGGAGCTGTTTTTT
D: TRBD1; J: TRBJ2-7; size: few; V: TRBV5-4; CDR3: CASSRQGREQYF; DNA: TGTGCCAGCAGTCGACAGGGGCGGGAGCAGTACTTC
D: NA; J: TRBJ1-3; size: many; V: TRBV27; CDR3: CASSSTGKLGNTIYF; DNA: TGTGCCAGCAGTTCCACAGGGAAGTTGGGAAACACCATATATTTT
D: NA; J: TRBJ2-3; size: many; V: TRBV7-9; CDR3: CASSPLYTQYF; DNA: TGTGCCAGCAGCCCTTTGTATACGCAGTATTTT
D: NA; J: TRBJ2-7; size: few; V: TRBV7-3; CDR3: CARPPPAPHPSKASNTTYEQYF; DNA: TGTGCCAGACCACCCCCGGCACCACACCCCTCCAAGGCGAGCAACACCACCTACGAGCAGTACTTC
D: NA; J: TRBJ2-6; size: medium-sized; V: TRBV4-3; CDR3: CASSQAGSAGANVLTF; DNA: TGCGCCAGCAGCCAAGCTGGCAGTGCTGGGGCCAACGTCCTGACTTTC
D: NA; J: TRBJ1-1; size: many; V: TRBV20-1; CDR3: CSARGGRDTEAFF; DNA: TGCAGTGCTAGGGGGGGTCGGGACACTGAAGCTTTCTTT
D: NA; J: TRBJ2-1; size: many; V: TRBV19; CDR3: CASSIDPLRGFWDNEQFF; DNA: TGTGCCAGTAGTATAGATCCGCTCAGGGGATTTTGGGACAATGAGCAGTTCTTC
D: NA; J: TRBJ2-1; size: NA; V: TRBV6-2/TRBV6-3; CDR3: CATLSEGGRNEQFF; DNA: TGTGCCACCCTTAGCGAGGGGGGGCGGAATGAGCAGTTCTTC
D: TRBD1; J: TRBJ1-4; size: many; V: TRBV7-8; CDR3: CASSLAGGGREKLFF; DNA: TGTGCCAGCAGCTTAGCAGGGGGCGGGAGAGAAAAACTGTTTTTT
D: NA; J: TRBJ2-1; size: many; V: TRBV11-2; CDR3: CASSPQRTVNEQFF; DNA: TGTGCCAGCAGCCCTCAGCGGACTGTCAATGAGCAGTTCTTC
D: NA; J: TRBJ2-1; size: many; V: TRBV4-3; CDR3: CASSQVGANNEQFF; DNA: TGCGCCAGCAGCCAAGTAGGGGCGAACAATGAGCAGTTCTTC
D: NA; J: TRBJ2-3; size: once; V: TRBV6-5; CDR3: CASSPGGTDTQYF; DNA: TGTGCCAGCAGTCCTGGGGGCACAGATACGCAGTATTTT
D: NA; J: TRBJ2-7; size: once; V: TRBV20-1; CDR3: CSAHRDGSSYEQYF; DNA: TGCAGTGCTCACCGGGACGGGAGCTCCTACGAGCAGTACTTC
D: TRBD2; J: TRBJ2-6; size: many; V: TRBV24-1; CDR3: CATSDSFGAGGSGANVLTF; DNA: TGTGCCACCAGTGATTCTTTTGGAGCGGGGGGCTCTGGGGCCAACGTCCTGACTTTC
D: NA; J: TRBJ2-1; size: NA; V: TRBV7-3; CDR3: CASSHSAGPDNEQFF; DNA: TGTGCCAGCAGCCATAGCGCAGGTCCTGACAATGAGCAGTTCTTC
D: TRBD1; J: TRBJ1-2; size: NA; V: TRBV5-1; CDR3: CASSRQGTNYGYTF; DNA: TGCGCCAGCAGCAGACAGGGGACTAACTATGGCTACACCTTC
D: NA; J: TRBJ1-1; size: many; V: TRBV7-9; CDR3: CASSFNSIMNTEAFF; DNA: TGTGCCAGCAGCTTCAACAGCATCATGAACACTGAAGCTTTCTTT
D: TRBD1; J: TRBJ1-6; size: many; V: TRBV5-1; CDR3: CASSATGPNSPLHF; DNA: TGCGCCAGCAGCGCGACAGGGCCCAATTCACCCCTCCACTTT
D: TRBD1; J: TRBJ2-7; size: medium-sized; V: TRBV27; CDR3: CASSFKGTGGREQYF; DNA: TGTGCCAGCAGTTTTAAGGGGACAGGGGGCCGCGAGCAGTACTTC
D: TRBD1; J: TRBJ1-4; size: medium-sized; V: TRBV7-9; CDR3: CASGQRQGAEEKLFF; DNA: TGTGCCAGCGGCCAACGACAGGGGGCAGAGGAAAAACTGTTTTTT
D: NA; J: TRBJ2-1; size: once; V: TRBV6-2/TRBV6-3; CDR3: CASRTGRNRVNEQFF; DNA: TGTGCCAGCAGAACGGGACGGAACCGGGTCAATGAGCAGTTCTTC
D: NA; J: TRBJ2-1; size: many; V: TRBV28; CDR3: CACLGNEQFF; DNA: TGTGCCTGTCTGGGGAATGAGCAGTTCTTC
D: NA; J: TRBJ2-2; size: many; V: TRBV11-2; CDR3: CASSLEGGTGELFF; DNA: TGTGCCAGCAGCTTGGAGGGGGGCACCGGGGAGCTGTTTTTT
D: NA; J: TRBJ1-1; size: NA; V: TRBV11-2; CDR3: CASSPFLGGTEAFF; DNA: TGTGCCAGCAGCCCATTTCTCGGGGGCACTGAAGCTTTCTTT
D: TRBD1; J: TRBJ1-6; size: many; V: TRBV7-2; CDR3: CASSSRDSSYNSPLHF; DNA: TGTGCCAGCAGCTCCCGGGACAGCAGCTATAATTCACCCCTCCACTTT
D: TRBD1; J: TRBJ1-5; size: many; V: TRBV18; CDR3: CASSPTGGGNQPQHF; DNA: TGTGCCAGCTCGCCCACAGGGGGCGGCAATCAGCCCCAGCATTTT
D: TRBD1; J: TRBJ2-5; size: many; V: TRBV5-1; CDR3: CASTKLGTEEETQYF; DNA: TGCGCCAGCACCAAACTGGGGACAGAAGAAGAGACCCAGTACTTC
D: NA; J: TRBJ1-1; size: NA; V: TRBV6-5; CDR3: CASSYAGVSEAFF; DNA: TGTGCCAGCAGTTATGCAGGGGTGTCTGAAGCTTTCTTT
D: TRBD2; J: TRBJ2-7; size: medium-sized; V: TRBV7-9; CDR3: CASRRSSGMGYEQYF; DNA: TGTGCCAGCAGAAGATCTAGCGGGATGGGATACGAGCAGTACTTC
D: NA; J: TRBJ1-5; size: medium-sized; V: TRBV12-3/TRBV12-4; CDR3: CASVRTSGNSNQPQHF; DNA: TGTGCCAGTGTACGTACAAGTGGGAATAGCAATCAGCCCCAGCATTTT
D: NA; J: TRBJ1-2; size: few; V: TRBV28; CDR3: CASSSGVYGYTF; DNA: TGTGCCAGCAGCTCCGGGGTCTATGGCTACACCTTC
D: NA; J: TRBJ1-1; size: medium-sized; V: TRBV5-1; CDR3: CASSLGIGRTEAFF; DNA: TGCGCCAGCAGCTTGGGGATAGGGCGGACTGAAGCTTTCTTT
D: NA; J: TRBJ1-2; size: many; V: TRBV28; CDR3: CASSPRAYGYTF; DNA: TGTGCCAGCAGTCCCAGGGCCTATGGCTACACCTTC
D: NA; J: TRBJ2-3; size: medium-sized; V: TRBV10-2; CDR3: CASSFLPADTQYF; DNA: TGCGCCAGCAGTTTCCTACCCGCAGATACGCAGTATTTT
D: NA; J: TRBJ2-5; size: many; V: TRBV27; CDR3: CASSLDYRVAQETQYF; DNA: TGTGCCAGCAGTTTAGATTACAGGGTAGCCCAAGAGACCCAGTACTTC
D: TRBD2; J: TRBJ2-3; size: medium-sized; V: TRBV30; CDR3: CAWSGTSGWVKYF; DNA: TGTGCCTGGAGCGGGACTAGCGGTTGGGTGAAGTATTTT
D: NA; J: TRBJ2-3; size: medium-sized; V: TRBV7-3; CDR3: CASSLRVSPDTQYF; DNA: TGTGCCAGCAGCTTAAGGGTTTCCCCAGATACGCAGTATTTT
D: NA; J: TRBJ2-7; size: few; V: TRBV7-8; CDR3: CASSPRSYEQYF; DNA: TGTGCCAGCAGCCCGCGCTCCTACGAGCAGTACTTC
D: NA; J: TRBJ2-1; size: many; V: TRBV25-1; CDR3: CASSFQTPGVQFF; DNA: TGTGCCAGCAGTTTTCAGACCCCTGGGGTGCAGTTCTTC
D: TRBD1; J: TRBJ1-1; size: many; V: TRBV5-5; CDR3: CASSRGQGEGNTEAFF; DNA: TGTGCCAGCAGTCGAGGACAGGGCGAGGGGAACACTGAAGCTTTCTTT
D: NA; J: TRBJ1-4; size: medium-sized; V: TRBV7-2; CDR3: CASSFPSEKLFF; DNA: TGTGCCAGCAGCTTTCCAAGTGAAAAACTGTTTTTT
D: TRBD2; J: TRBJ2-1; size: many; V: TRBV29-1; CDR3: CSVEGWLAGEGEQFF; DNA: TGCAGCGTTGAAGGCTGGCTAGCGGGAGAAGGTGAGCAGTTCTTC
D: NA; J: TRBJ1-2; size: many; V: TRBV29-1; CDR3: CSVEYRLDGYTF; DNA: TGCAGCGTTGAATACCGACTTGATGGCTACACCTTC
D: NA; J: TRBJ1-2; size: NA; V: TRBV5-5; CDR3: CASSLTGILVGYTF; DNA: TGTGCCAGCAGCTTGACAGGCATTCTGGTCGGCTACACCTTC
D: TRBD1; J: TRBJ1-1; size: many; V: TRBV28; CDR3: CASRGTEHTEAFF; DNA: TGTGCCAGCAGAGGGACAGAACACACTGAAGCTTTCTTT
D: NA; J: TRBJ2-7; size: NA; V: TRBV6-5; CDR3: CASSRTKTSYEQYF; DNA: TGTGCCAGCAGTCGGACGAAGACCTCCTACGAGCAGTACTTC
D: TRBD1; J: TRBJ1-2; size: medium-sized; V: TRBV7-9; CDR3: CASILTGRDGYTF; DNA: TGTGCCAGCATCCTGACAGGGAGAGATGGCTACACCTTC
D: NA; J: TRBJ2-7; size: once; V: TRBV5-6; CDR3: CASSLPPYEQYF; DNA: TGTGCCAGCAGCTTGCCCCCATACGAGCAGTACTTC
D: TRBD1; J: TRBJ2-6; size: many; V: TRBV4-3; CDR3: CASSQGQGAGANVLTF; DNA: TGCGCCAGCAGCCAAGGACAGGGCGCTGGGGCCAACGTCCTGACTTTC